In its sample, the clone carrying this T cell receptor (beta chain) was seen a few times. The antigen is unknown. The CDR3 loop spans 16 amino acids. V gave up 2 bases and J gave up 1 base; unmatched junction bases: 3. The germline V gene has CDR1 SGHTA and CDR2 FQGNSA. Combining a sample-barcoded 5' primer with a J-beta primer mix, a second PCR ran for 7 to 11 cycles. TCRdb analysed the 5' RACE reads with MiXCR anew, one entry per CDR3 protein. The repertoire has roughly 730,000 distinct CDR3 sequences, more than 50% of them found once; the top ten carry around 25%. These data come from a study of blood T cells in healthy people across ages. Study-wide results and limits: Higher diversity and more naive CD4+ cells were features of long-lived donors, compared to aged donors.

The TCR sequence derives from a middle-aged man in good health. Material for sequencing was blood. The gene calls are TRBV7-2 and TRBJ2-1, with TRBD2 matching 9 bases. CDR3 sequence reads: CASSLRAGGSYNEQFF. Written as DNA, the CDR3 is TGTGCCAGCAGCTTACGAGCGGGGGGATCCTACAATGAGCAGTTCTTC.